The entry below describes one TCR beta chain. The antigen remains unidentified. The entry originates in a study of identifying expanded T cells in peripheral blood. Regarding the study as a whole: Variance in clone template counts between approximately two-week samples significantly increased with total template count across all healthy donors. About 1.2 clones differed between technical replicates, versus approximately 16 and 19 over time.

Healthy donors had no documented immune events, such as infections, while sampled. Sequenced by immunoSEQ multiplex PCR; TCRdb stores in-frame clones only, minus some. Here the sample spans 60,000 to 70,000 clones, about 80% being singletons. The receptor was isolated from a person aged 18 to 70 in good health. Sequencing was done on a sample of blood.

CDR3 in DNA: TGTGCCAGCAGACCCCCGGGGGGGGGCCAAGAGACCCAGTACTTC. Its translation is CASRPPGGGQETQYF. The chain joins TRBV7-2 to TRBJ2-5, with 8 bases that match TRBD2. The germline V gene encodes CDR1 SGHTA and CDR2 FQGNSA. V lost 6 bases and J lost 1; bases outside the gene matches: 7. CDR3 length: 15 residues. Full variable domain (outside the CDR3, taken from reference TRBV7-2 and TRBJ2-5): GAGVSQSPSNKVTEKGKDVELRCDPISGHTALYWYRQSLGQGLEFLIYFQGNSAPDKSGLPSDRFSAERTGGSVSTLTIQRTQQEDSAVYLCASRPPGGGQETQYFGPGTRLLVL.